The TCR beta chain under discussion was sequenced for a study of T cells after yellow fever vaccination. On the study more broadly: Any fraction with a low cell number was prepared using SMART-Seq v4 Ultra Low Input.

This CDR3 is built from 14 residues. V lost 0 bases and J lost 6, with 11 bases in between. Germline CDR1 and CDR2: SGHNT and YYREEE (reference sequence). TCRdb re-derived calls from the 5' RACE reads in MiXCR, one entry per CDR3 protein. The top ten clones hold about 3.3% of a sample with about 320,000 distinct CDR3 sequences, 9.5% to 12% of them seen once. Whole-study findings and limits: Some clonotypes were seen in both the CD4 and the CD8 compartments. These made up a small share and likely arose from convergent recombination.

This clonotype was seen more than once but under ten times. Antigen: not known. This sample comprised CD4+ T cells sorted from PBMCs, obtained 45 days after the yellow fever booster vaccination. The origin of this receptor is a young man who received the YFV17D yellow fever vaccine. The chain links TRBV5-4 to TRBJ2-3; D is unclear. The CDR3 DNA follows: TGTGCCAGCAGCTTGGCCGGTTCGGCCGATACGCAGTATTTT. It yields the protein CASSLAGSADTQYF.